The 25 T cell receptor beta chains given below trace back to one sample, sequenced in a study of T-cell reconstitution after alpha-beta-depleted transplantation in children. Unique molecular identifiers were incorporated into the prepared TCRbeta library. One entry per CDR3 protein, called by TCRdb with MiXCR from the PCR reads. This sample yields 300,000 to 400,000 distinct CDR3 sequences, of which roughly 15% are seen a single time; approximately 44% belongs to the top ten. The sequences come from PBMCs, mostly from graft donor cells, collected 360 days after TCRalphabeta/CD19-depleted stem cell transplant. These TCRs come from a male patient aged 2 to 10 who had a stem cell transplant for acute lymphoblastic leukemia, so the T cells may come from the graft donor.

This clonotype came up a few times. The V and J genes are TRBV4-1 and TRBJ2-1; TRBD2 is a possible D gene (5 bases). Between the trimmed V and J ends, which lost 1 base and 3 bases, there was a span of 10 bases. Germline assignment: CDR1 MGHRA and CDR2 YSYEKL. This CDR3 comprises 15 residues. This CDR3 reads CASSQALVGYNEQFF. The CDR3 bases are TGCGCCAGCAGCCAAGCACTAGTAGGCTACAATGAGCAGTTCTTC.

The CDR3 protein is CSAYLWTGPGSNTGELFF. In nucleotides, the CDR3 is TGCAGCGCGTACCTTTGGACAGGGCCGGGGAGTAACACCGGGGAGCTGTTTTTT. The rearrangement joins TRBV29-1 to TRBJ2-2; 8 bases are shared with TRBD1. The CDR3 is 18 amino acids. Germline loops: CDR1 SQVTM, CDR2 ANQGSEA. With V trimmed by 7 bases and J by 2 bases, 18 bases remained unmatched.

Many counts were recorded for this clonotype. The rearrangement links TRBV19 to TRBJ2-1; possibly TRBD1 for D (6 bases). The CDR3 totals 15 residues. Trimming cost V 3 bases and J 7 bases, with 16 bases left between them. CDR1 is LNHDA, CDR2 SQIVND, per germline (reference sequence). CDR3 sequence (DNA): TGTGCCAGTAGTATGAATCGCAGGGGCCGGAATGAGCAGTTCTTC. Amino acids: CASSMNRRGRNEQFF.

This sequence joins TRBV28 and TRBJ2-3, with TRBD2 matching over 16 bases. With 9 bases clipped from V and 2 bases from J, the junction kept 11 bases outside the gene matches. Looked up from germline, CDR1 is MDHEN and CDR2 is SYDVKM. The CDR3 extends over 18 amino acids. CDR3 sequence (DNA): TGTGCCAGTAACTCCGGGACTAGCGGGAGGGCTCTCACAGATACGCAGTATTTT. Translation gives CASNSGTSGRALTDTQYF. Drawing the rest from reference TRBV28 and TRBJ2-3, the complete variable domain is DVKVTQSSRYLVKRTGEKVFLECVQDMDHENMFWYRQDPGLGLRLIYFSYDVKMKEKGDIPEGYSVSREKKERFSLILESASTNQTSMYLCASNSGTSGRALTDTQYFGPGTRLTVL.

The sample holds a few counts of this clonotype. The rearrangement uses TRBV9 and TRBJ2-7; 7 bases are a match to TRBD2. From germline, CDR1 is SGDLS and CDR2 YYNGEE. This CDR3 has 15 amino acids. J gave up 0 bases and V 4 bases, and 7 bases lay outside the gene matches. CDR3 loop: CASSTSGTSSYEQYF. The CDR3 DNA sequence: TGTGCCAGCAGCACAAGCGGGACCAGCTCCTACGAGCAGTACTTC.

V is TRBV2 and J is TRBJ2-7; D perhaps matches TRBD1 (6 bases). This CDR3 is 13 amino acids long. V was cut by 4 bases and J by 2 bases, with 9 bases left in between. From germline, CDR1 is SNHLY and CDR2 FYNNEI. As DNA, the CDR3 is TGTGCCAGCAGTGCGGCAGGGGCCTACGAGCAGTACTTC. Translated, it gives CASSAAGAYEQYF. The full variable domain, in which reference TRBV2 and TRBJ2-7 provide the parts outside the CDR3, is EPEVTQTPSHQVTQMGQEVILRCVPISNHLYFYWYRQILGQKVEFLVSFYNNEISEKSEIFDDQFSVERPDGSNFTLKIRSTKLEDSAMYFCASSAAGAYEQYFGPGTRLTVT.

This clonotype was picked up a small number of times. V and J are TRBV4-1 and TRBJ2-5; D might be TRBD1 or TRBD2, each matching 5 bases. The germline V gene encodes CDR1 MGHRA and CDR2 YSYEKL. Between the trimmed V and J ends, which lost 5 bases and 0 bases, there was a span of 19 bases. This CDR3 comprises 17 residues. CDR3 coding DNA: TGCGCCAGCAGCGGCTCTGGTGGGGACCTGTACCAAGAGACCCAGTACTTC. Translation gives CASSGSGGDLYQETQYF.

This clonotype appeared a few times. The chain links TRBV6-2 or TRBV6-3 to TRBJ2-2; 8 bases align to TRBD1. Germline CDR1 and CDR2: MNHEY and SVGEGT. The CDR3 covers 14 residues. V trimming: 10 bases; J trimming: 1 base; junction bases outside the gene matches: 5. CDR3 loop: CATEDRENTGELFF. CDR3 nucleotides: TGTGCCACCGAGGACAGGGAGAACACCGGGGAGCTGTTTTTT.

This clonotype was counted a few times. The chain carries TRBV5-5 and TRBJ2-7; D remains unclear. CDR1 is SGHKS and CDR2 is YYEKEE in the germline V gene (reference sequence). V dropped 3 bases and J dropped 7 bases, with 11 bases sitting between them. This CDR3 region has 12 residues. The CDR3 DNA follows: TGTGCCAGCAGCTACCTCTCGGTAGAGCAGTACTTC. It yields the protein CASSYLSVEQYF. The full variable domain, its missing parts supplied by reference TRBV5-5 and TRBJ2-7, is DAGVTQSPTHLIKTRGQQVTLRCSPISGHKSVSWYQQVLGQGPQFIFQYYEKEERGRGNFPDRFSARQFPNYSSELNVNALLLGDSALYLCASSYLSVEQYFGPGTRLTVT.

The chain links TRBV9 to TRBJ1-1; unclear D gene. Germline values: CDR1 SGDLS, CDR2 YYNGEE. Trimming cost V 4 bases and J 5 bases, with 15 bases left between them. This CDR3 is built from 14 residues. The DNA for the CDR3 is TGTGCCAGCAGCCCTCGGAATGACGGGACTGAAGCTTTCTTT. Protein sequence: CASSPRNDGTEAFF.

The rearrangement uses TRBV12-3 or TRBV12-4 and TRBJ2-2; 9 positions match TRBD1. This CDR3 spans 16 amino acids. V shed 2 bases, J shed 2 bases, and the junction held 3 bases outside the gene matches. CDR3 protein: CASSLRQGVNTGELFF. The CDR3 bases are TGTGCCAGCAGTTTAAGACAGGGGGTTAACACCGGGGAGCTGTTTTTT.

This sequence joins TRBV20-1 and TRBJ1-6; perhaps TRBD1 as D (5 bases). CDR1 is DFQATT and CDR2 is SNEGSKA in the germline V gene (reference sequence). Trimming removed 1 base from V and 2 bases from J, with 9 bases in between. This CDR3 is built from 15 residues. In DNA form, the CDR3 reads TGCAGTGCTAGAGGCGGGGGTCCCTATAATTCACCCCTCCACTTT. Residues: CSARGGGPYNSPLHF.

The rearrangement uses TRBV28 and TRBJ1-6; D call uncertain. This CDR3 region has 19 residues. Trimming left V 1 base short and J 0 bases short, with 16 bases between. The germline CDR1 and CDR2 sequences are MDHEN and SYDVKM. CDR3 DNA sequence: TGTGCCAGCAGTTTATATGGGCATTTCCCGAGCTCCTATAATTCACCCCTCCACTTT. Its translation is CASSLYGHFPSSYNSPLHF.

This clonotype was counted between two and nine times. The chain has TRBV12-3 or TRBV12-4 and TRBJ2-4, with D unresolved. The CDR3 covers 15 residues. V lost 3 bases and J lost 0, with 9 bases in between. The CDR3 spells CASSFGSVAKNIQYF. The CDR3 DNA follows: TGTGCCAGCAGTTTCGGTTCGGTAGCCAAAAACATTCAGTACTTC.

J is TRBJ1-2 and V is TRBV11-2; 8 bases agree with TRBD1. The CDR3 length is 18 residues. CDR1 and CDR2 (germline): SGHAT, FQNNGV. The ends lost 1 base at V and 4 bases at J; junction bases unmatched: 14. CDR3 protein: CASSLGGQGRISGYGYTF. The CDR3 DNA sequence: TGTGCCAGCAGCTTAGGAGGACAGGGAAGAATTTCAGGCTATGGCTACACCTTC.

This clonotype was counted a few times. The chain combines TRBV7-2 with TRBJ1-5, with TRBD1 matching over 7 bases. There are 16 residues in the CDR3. V gave up 1 base and J gave up 6 bases; unmatched junction bases: 9. The V gene's germline CDR1 is SGHTA and CDR2 FQGNSA. The CDR3 region has the DNA TGTGCCAGCAGCTTAGTCGGACAGGTGGGGAGTCAGCCCCAGCATTTT. Protein: CASSLVGQVGSQPQHF.

This clonotype has only a few counts. V usage is TRBV7-2 and J usage is TRBJ2-4; 8 nucleotides agree with TRBD2. The CDR3 length is 15 residues. Germline V lookup: CDR1 SGHTA, CDR2 FQGNSA. V was clipped by 5 bases and J by 5 bases; unmatched bases: 8. In DNA, the CDR3 is TGTGCCAGCAGCCCGGGGGGGACTGTACAAAACATTCAGTACTTC. Its protein product is CASSPGGTVQNIQYF.

This clonotype has a handful of counts. This rearrangement joins TRBV3-1 to TRBJ2-5; 8 bases fit TRBD2. Looked up from germline, CDR1 is LGHDT and CDR2 is YNNKEL (reference sequence). The CDR3 sequence is 17 residues long. The V segment lost 2 bases and the J segment 4 bases; nucleotides outside the gene matches: 12. The CDR3 bases are TGTGCCAGCAGCCAATTTGCACTAGCGGTAGGAAGAGAGACCCAGTACTTC. It specifies CASSQFALAVGRETQYF.

The table lists this clonotype with many counts. The chain recombines TRBV30 with TRBJ2-3, with D perhaps matching TRBD2 (5 bases). CDR1 GTSNPN and CDR2 SVGIG come from the germline V gene (reference sequence). The length of the CDR3 is 12 residues. The CDR3 DNA is TGTGCTGGAGGCCCTATCACAGATACGCAGTATTTT. Translated, it gives CAGGPITDTQYF. Looking up the rest from reference TRBV30 and TRBJ2-3 gives the full variable domain: SQTIHQWPATLVQPVGSPLSLECTVEGTSNPNLYWYRQAAGRGLQLLFYSVGIGQISSEVPQNLSASRPQDRQFILSSKKLLLSDSGFYLCAGGPITDTQYFGPGTRLTVL.

Ten or more counts support this clonotype. The chain recombines TRBV12-3 or TRBV12-4 with TRBJ2-1, with a tentative D call TRBD2 (5 bases). CDR3 length equals 13 residues. The ends were cut back, 5 bases at V and 4 bases at J, with 9 bases in the middle. As DNA, the CDR3 is TGTGCCAGCAGTGGTGGACTGTACAATGAGCAGTTCTTC. Translating it yields CASSGGLYNEQFF.

This clonotype was counted at least ten times. The rearrangement uses TRBV4-2 and TRBJ2-5; D gene uncertain. The germline CDR1 and CDR2 sequences are LGHNA and YNFKEQ. V was shortened by 0 bases and J by 0 bases, with 11 bases between the two germline ends. CDR3 length: 16 amino acids. The CDR3 nucleotides read TGTGCCAGCAGCCAAGATTCACGGATCTACCAAGAGACCCAGTACTTC. Translating it yields CASSQDSRIYQETQYF.

V and J are TRBV5-6 and TRBJ2-7; no definite D call. The V gene lost 2 bases and the J gene lost 2 bases, with 5 bases spanning the gap. The V gene's germline CDR1 is SGHDT and CDR2 YYEEEE. CDR3 length equals 12 residues. In DNA form, the CDR3 reads TGTGCCAGCAGCTTCGTCCCCTACGAGCAGTACTTC. Translating it yields CASSFVPYEQYF.

This clonotype was detected a few times. This chain connects TRBV20-1 to TRBJ2-1, with 10 bases lining up with TRBD2. CDR3 size: 14 residues. With V trimmed by 4 bases and J by 1 base, 1 base remained unmatched. Germline lookup yields CDR1 DFQATT and CDR2 SNEGSKA (reference sequence). CDR3 sequence (DNA): TGCAGTGCTAAGACTAGCGGGTCCTACAATGAGCAGTTCTTC. It codes for CSAKTSGSYNEQFF.

Only a few counts were recorded for this clonotype. V is TRBV20-1 and J is TRBJ2-7; 10 bases agree with TRBD2. Germline V lookup: CDR1 DFQATT, CDR2 SNEGSKA (reference sequence). J gave up 2 bases and V 3 bases, and 4 bases lay outside the gene matches. The length of the CDR3 is 14 residues. The CDR3 nucleotides read TGCAGTGCTAGTGGACTAGCGGTAACCTACGAGCAGTACTTC. Protein product: CSASGLAVTYEQYF.

This clonotype has just one count. The genes are TRBV5-1 and TRBJ1-2, with D possibly being TRBD1 (5 bases). Per germline, CDR1 SGHRS and CDR2 YFSETQ. With 5 bases removed from V and 4 bases from J, the gap between germline ends came to 15 bases. CDR3 length: 14 amino acids. The CDR3 DNA follows: TGCGCCAGCAGGGAGACAGCCGAACCCTATGGCTACACCTTC. It specifies CASRETAEPYGYTF.